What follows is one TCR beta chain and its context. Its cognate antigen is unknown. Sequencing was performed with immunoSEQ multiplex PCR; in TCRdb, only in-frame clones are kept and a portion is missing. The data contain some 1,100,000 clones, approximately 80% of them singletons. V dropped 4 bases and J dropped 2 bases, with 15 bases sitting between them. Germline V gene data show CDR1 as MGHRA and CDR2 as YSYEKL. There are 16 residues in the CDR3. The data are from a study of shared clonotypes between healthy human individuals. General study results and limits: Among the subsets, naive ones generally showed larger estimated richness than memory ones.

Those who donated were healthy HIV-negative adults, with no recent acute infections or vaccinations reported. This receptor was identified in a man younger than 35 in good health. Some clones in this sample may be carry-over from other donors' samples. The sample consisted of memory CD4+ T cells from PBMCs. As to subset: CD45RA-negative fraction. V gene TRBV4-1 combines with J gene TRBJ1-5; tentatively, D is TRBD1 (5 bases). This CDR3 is CASSPAGGGGNQPQHF. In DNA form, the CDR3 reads TGCGCCAGCAGCCCCGCGGGGGGGGGTGGCAATCAGCCCCAGCATTTT.